These T cell receptor beta chains were read from a single sample in a study of shared clonotypes between healthy human individuals. Clones were sequenced by immunoSEQ multiplex PCR, and TCRdb holds only the in-frame ones, with some missing. The sample contains 950,000 to 1,100,000 clones, about three quarters of which appear only once. Sequencing was done on a sample of memory CD4+ T cells sorted from blood. The receptors shown here come from a man between 18 and 35 years old in good health. The CDR3 runs from the conserved cysteine through the conserved F or W. The D gene is left open where the match is weak. For some rows the clone size is stated as once, few or many, or as a class when expanded; others skip it.

>-|-|TRBJ2-5|TRBV4-1
TGCGCCAGCAGCCAAGGGGTTCAGGGTACGGAGACCCAGTACTTC
CASSQGVQGTETQYF
>-|-|TRBJ2-1|TRBV5-1
TGCGCCAGCAGCTTGTCGGGAGAATCCTACAATGAGCAGTTCTTC
CASSLSGESYNEQFF
>-|-|TRBJ2-7|TRBV19
TGTGCCAGTAGTATTACAAGACACTCCTACGAGCAGTACTTC
CASSITRHSYEQYF
>-|-|TRBJ2-5|TRBV2
TGTGCCAGCAGTGGCGGGACAGAGACCCAGTACTTC
CASSGGTETQYF
>-|-|TRBJ2-1|TRBV19
TGTGCCAGTACCAGGGGGAGGGCCTACAATGAGCAGTTCTTC
CASTRGRAYNEQFF
>-|few|TRBJ2-1|TRBV5-1
TGCGCCAGCAGCCCTGGAGAGCCCTCCTACAATGAGCAGTTCTTC
CASSPGEPSYNEQFF
>-|few|TRBJ1-5|TRBV30
TGTGCCTGGAGACCCGGGACGGCAAGCAATCAGCCCCAGCATTTT
CAWRPGTASNQPQHF
>-|-|TRBJ1-1|TRBV6-4
TGTGCCAGCAGTTCCGAAATGAACACTGAAGCTTTCTTT
CASSSEMNTEAFF
>-|-|TRBJ1-5|TRBV9
TGTGCCAGCAGCTCCGGATCGTATAGCAATCAGCCCCAGCATTTT
CASSSGSYSNQPQHF
>-|few|TRBJ1-2|TRBV7-9
TGTGCCAGCAGCTTATCGAGTCCCGTCTATGGCTACACCTTC
CASSLSSPVYGYTF
>-|once|TRBJ2-1|TRBV30
TGTGCCTGCCTAAGGACCAATGAGCAGTTCTTC
CACLRTNEQFF
>-|once|TRBJ2-2|TRBV19
TGTGCCAGTAGTGTTTACAGGGACACCGGGGAGCTGTTTTTT
CASSVYRDTGELFF
>TRBD1|once|TRBJ1-2|TRBV28
TGTGCCAGCAGCCTCCAGGGGGGGTTTTATGGCTACACCTTC
CASSLQGGFYGYTF
>-|many|TRBJ1-4|TRBV5-1
TGCGCCAGCAGCTTGACGGGAACTGCAACTAATGAAAAACTGTTTTTT
CASSLTGTATNEKLFF
>-|-|TRBJ1-1|TRBV30
TGTGCCTGGAGTGCACTTAACGTCCCTCGGGAGGAAGCTTTCTTT
CAWSALNVPREEAFF
>-|once|TRBJ1-5|TRBV29-1
TGCAGCGCTGGGACCCACAATCAGCCCCAGCATTTT
CSAGTHNQPQHF
>TRBD1|-|TRBJ1-2|TRBV5-1
TGCGCCAGCAGCCCGACAGGGGAATATGGCTACACCTTC
CASSPTGEYGYTF
>-|-|TRBJ2-5|TRBV30
TGTGCCTGGAGTGTTCTCGAGACCCAGTACTTC
CAWSVLETQYF
>TRBD1|-|TRBJ1-5|TRBV30
TGTGCCTGGAGTGTGTCAGGGGGCGGGCAGCCCCAGCATTTT
CAWSVSGGGQPQHF
>TRBD1|-|TRBJ2-7|TRBV5-1
TGCGCCAGCAGCCCCGGGGGACAGGGCTACGAGCAGTACTTC
CASSPGGQGYEQYF
>-|-|TRBJ2-3|TRBV5-1
TGCGCCAGCAGTCCCGGGACAACTAGCACAGATACGCAGTATTTT
CASSPGTTSTDTQYF
>TRBD1|-|TRBJ1-6|TRBV30
TGTGCCTGGAGGACAGGGGGAAATTCACCCCTCCACTTT
CAWRTGGNSPLHF
>TRBD2|-|TRBJ2-2|TRBV11-3
TGTGCCAGCAGCTTGGTGAGCGGGGCAAACACCGGGGAGCTGTTTTTT
CASSLVSGANTGELFF
>TRBD2|once|TRBJ2-7|TRBV10-3
TGTGCCATCAGTGGGCTCCTAGCGGGAGATTACGAGCAGTACTTC
CAISGLLAGDYEQYF
>TRBD1|-|TRBJ1-2|TRBV5-4
TGTGCCAGCCGCGTACAGGGGGCCCATTCCTATGGCTACACCTTC
CASRVQGAHSYGYTF
>TRBD1|few|TRBJ2-7|TRBV11-2
TGTGCCAGCAGCTCAGTGACAGGGGGGACCGAGCAGTACTTC
CASSSVTGGTEQYF
>TRBD1|-|TRBJ1-1|TRBV6-1
TGTGCCAGCAGTGGACCGACAGGGAAGAACACTGAAGCTTTCTTT
CASSGPTGKNTEAFF
>-|-|TRBJ1-6|TRBV19
TGTGCCAGTACCCCTGGGGCAATTAATTCACCCCTCCACTTT
CASTPGAINSPLHF
>TRBD2|-|TRBJ2-7|TRBV28
TGTGCCAGCAGTTTCAATAGCGGGGGCTCCTACGAGCAGTACTTC
CASSFNSGGSYEQYF
>-|-|TRBJ2-3|TRBV11-3
TGTGCCAGCAGCCCCGGGACGACCTTAATCCCAGATACGCAGTATTTT
CASSPGTTLIPDTQYF
>-|-|TRBJ2-7|TRBV18
TGTGCCAGCTCATCGAGGGACAAGCAGTACTTC
CASSSRDKQYF
>TRBD1|-|TRBJ1-1|TRBV5-6
TGTGCCAGCAGGAGACAGGGGGCGCGGACTGAAGCTTTCTTT
CASRRQGARTEAFF
>-|-|TRBJ1-6|TRBV5-1
TGCGCCAGCAGCTTGGGCGACTCCTATAATTCACCCCTCCACTTT
CASSLGDSYNSPLHF